This is a list of T cell receptor beta chains from one sample in a study of technical replicates of blood from several donors. Produced via immunoSEQ multiplex PCR; TCRdb's table is partial and in-frame only. The sample lists tens of thousands of clones, 85% to 90% occurring once. Sequences were obtained from PBMCs. The receptors stem from a human donor in good health. Some clones in this sample may be carry-over from other donors' samples. The CDR3 runs from the conserved cysteine through the conserved F or W. Fields, in order: J gene, D gene, clone size, V gene, CDR3 DNA, CDR3 protein. A D gene is named only where the DNA matches it firmly. For some rows the clone size is stated as once, few or many, or as a class when expanded; others skip it.

>TRBJ1-2|-|few|TRBV7-2
TGTGCCAGCAGCTTCAGGGCCATGGGGGGGAGTGGCTACACCTTC
CASSFRAMGGSGYTF
>TRBJ2-3|-|-|TRBV11-3
TGTGCCAGCCAGGGCACAGATACGCAGTATTTT
CASQGTDTQYF
>TRBJ2-7|TRBD2|-|TRBV29-1
TGCAGCGTGAGGAGCGGGAACTCCTACGAGCAGTACTTC
CSVRSGNSYEQYF
>TRBJ1-3|TRBD1|-|TRBV7-6
TGTGCCAGCAGCTCCCCGTTAGGACAGGGGGCTGTGAACACCATATATTTT
CASSSPLGQGAVNTIYF
>TRBJ2-2|TRBD2|-|TRBV7-9
TGTGCCAGCCAAGGGGAGGGCACCGGGGAGCTGTTTTTT
CASQGEGTGELFF
>TRBJ1-1|TRBD1|-|TRBV18
TGTGCCAGCTCACCACAGGGGGCGCGTGCTTTCTTT
CASSPQGARAFF
>TRBJ1-4|-|-|TRBV4-3
TGCGCCAGCACCCCAAATTCGGATATCGGGGAAAAACTGTTTTTT
CASTPNSDIGEKLFF
>TRBJ1-1|TRBD1|few|TRBV27
TGTGCCAGCAGTCCCTTGCTAGGACAGGGGATCTCTGAAGCTTTCTTT
CASSPLLGQGISEAFF
>TRBJ1-2|TRBD1|many|TRBV4-3
TGCGCCAGCAGCCAAGATCTATTTGACAGGGGCCGCGACTACACCTTC
CASSQDLFDRGRDYTF
>TRBJ1-2|TRBD1|-|TRBV5-3
TGTGCCAGAAGCCGGACTCGCCGGACAGGCAACTATGGCTACACCTTC
CARSRTRRTGNYGYTF
>TRBJ1-1|-|-|TRBV2
TGTGCCAGCACCGCATCAATGGCACTGAACACTGAAGCTTTCTTT
CASTASMALNTEAFF
>TRBJ1-3|TRBD1|-|TRBV7-9
TGTGCCAGCAGCCTGCAATCCGGACAGGTTGGTGGAAACACCATATATTTT
CASSLQSGQVGGNTIYF
>TRBJ2-7|-|-|TRBV12-5
TGTGCTAGTGGTTTGGTAGTTTGGACAGAGCTCGACTACGAGCAGTACTTC
CASGLVVWTELDYEQYF
>TRBJ2-7|-|-|TRBV10-2
TGCGCCAGCAGCCCTTTGCCCGGGGACGAGCAGTACTTC
CASSPLPGDEQYF
>TRBJ1-5|TRBD1|-|TRBV2
TGTGCCAGCAGTGGGACAGGGGGCAATCAGCCCCAGCATTTT
CASSGTGGNQPQHF
>TRBJ1-4|-|-|TRBV6-1
TGTGCCAGCAGTGAAGCGTGGGTGGGCAGAATCGCAACTAATGAAAAACTGTTTTTT
CASSEAWVGRIATNEKLFF
>TRBJ2-7|-|-|TRBV7-2
TGTGCCAGCAGCTCTGAGACAGGTTCCTACGAGCAGTACTTC
CASSSETGSYEQYF
>TRBJ1-2|-|medium-sized|TRBV2
TGTGCCACCAAACAGGAGATAACTAACTATGGCTACACCTTC
CATKQEITNYGYTF
>TRBJ2-2|-|-|TRBV30
TGTGCCTGGAGGGGGACAAACACCGGGGAGCTGTTTTTT
CAWRGTNTGELFF
>TRBJ1-3|-|-|TRBV9
TGTGCCAGCAGCGACCCTCGGGCGGGGGGTGACTCTGGAAACACCATATATTTT
CASSDPRAGGDSGNTIYF
>TRBJ2-5|TRBD2|-|TRBV4-3
TGCGCCAGCAGCCAAGATCGGGAGGGCCAATGGGAGACCCAGTACTTC
CASSQDREGQWETQYF
>TRBJ2-3|TRBD2|-|TRBV7-8
TGTGCCAGCAGGCCGACTAGCGGGGTCAGCACAGATACGCAGTATTTT
CASRPTSGVSTDTQYF
>TRBJ2-2|TRBD1|-|TRBV7-2
TGTGCCAGCAGTTCTCTTGGTCAGGGGGCACCCACCGGGGAGCTGTTTTTT
CASSSLGQGAPTGELFF
>TRBJ1-1|-|-|TRBV4-3
TGCGCCAGCAGCCAAGATCGAGGCGCTGAAGCTTTCTTT
CASSQDRGAEAFF
>TRBJ1-6|-|-|TRBV19
TGTGCCAGCCGCCCAGGCAGGGTCAGGTCACCCCTCCACTTT
CASRPGRVRSPLHF
>TRBJ1-6|-|-|TRBV5-5
TGTGCCAGCGCCAACGGGGGGCAATCACCCCTCCACTTT
CASANGGQSPLHF
>TRBJ2-7|TRBD2|-|TRBV4-2
TGTGCCAGCAGCCACCTTAGCCTGAAACCGGGACTAGCGGGGGGTCACAGCTCCTACGAGCAGTACTTC
CASSHLSLKPGLAGGHSSYEQYF
>TRBJ2-7|-|-|TRBV9
TGTGCCAGCAGCGCGTGGGACTTCCGAAGCTCCTACGAGCAGTACTTC
CASSAWDFRSSYEQYF
>TRBJ1-2|-|-|TRBV18
TGTGCCAGCTCACCGAACAGGGATGGGTATGGCTACACCTTC
CASSPNRDGYGYTF
>TRBJ2-3|TRBD2|-|TRBV4-1
TGCGCCAGCAGCCCGGGACTACGCGCTGATACGCAGTATTTT
CASSPGLRADTQYF
>TRBJ1-6|-|-|TRBV4-3
TGCGCCAGCAGCCAAGATTTCTTCTCCTATAATTCACCCCTCCACTTT
CASSQDFFSYNSPLHF
>TRBJ1-1|TRBD1|-|TRBV7-2
TGTGCCAGCAGCCCAGACAGGGGGCGGGGTGAAGCTTTCTTT
CASSPDRGRGEAFF
>TRBJ2-1|TRBD2|-|TRBV5-6
TGTGCCAGCAGCCCAAATAGCGGGAGCTCCTACAATGAGCAGTTCTTC
CASSPNSGSSYNEQFF
>TRBJ2-7|-|-|TRBV19
TGTGCCAGTTCGGACAGCTACGAGCAGTACTTC
CASSDSYEQYF
>TRBJ1-6|-|-|TRBV15
TGTGCCACCAGCAGAGAACACCCCTATAATTCACCCCTCCACTTT
CATSREHPYNSPLHF
>TRBJ2-3|TRBD2|-|TRBV7-9
TGTGCCAGCAGCCCACCGACTAGCCTGGTGAGAGATACGCAGTATTTT
CASSPPTSLVRDTQYF
>TRBJ1-1|-|-|TRBV30
TGTGCCTGGAGTCCCCCCCGGGGGGGCGGCACTGAGGCTTTCTTT
CAWSPPRGGGTEAFF
>TRBJ2-5|-|-|TRBV5-1
TGCGCCAGCAGTAGACAGACGACGGAGACCCAGTACTTC
CASSRQTTETQYF
>TRBJ1-5|TRBD1|-|TRBV4-2
TGTGCCAGCAGCCTCGGGACAGGGGACCAGCCCCAGCATTTT
CASSLGTGDQPQHF
>TRBJ1-2|-|-|TRBV14
TGTGCCAGCAGCCCACAGAACAGGGTTGGCTACACCTTC
CASSPQNRVGYTF